This entry lists 25 T cell receptor beta chains sequenced from one sample in a study of shared clonotypes between healthy human individuals. Clones were sequenced by immunoSEQ multiplex PCR, and TCRdb holds only the in-frame ones, with some missing. The sample lists some 1.5 million clones, 95% to 97% occurring once. The sample taken for sequencing was naive CD4+ T cells sorted from blood. Subset given: CD45RA+ positively selected. Receptors were obtained from a man younger than 45 in good health.

V gene TRBV10-2 combines with J gene TRBJ1-1, with D possibly TRBD1 on 6 matching bases. With 10 bases removed from V and 2 bases from J, the gap between germline ends came to 20 bases. Germline loops: CDR1 WSHSY, CDR2 SAAADI. This CDR3 comprises 15 residues. As DNA, the CDR3 is TGCGCCATAAAATCAGGGGTGGGGGGAAACACTGAAGCTTTCTTT. Protein product: CAIKSGVGGNTEAFF.

This sequence joins TRBV15 and TRBJ2-7, with TRBD2 matching 7 bases. Trimming cost V 0 bases and J 3 bases; bases outside gene matches: 17. Germline values: CDR1 LNHNV, CDR2 YYDKDF (reference sequence). The length of the CDR3 is 19 residues. CDR3 amino acids: CATSRDHLGAGARGYEQYF. Here the CDR3 DNA reads TGTGCCACCAGCAGAGATCATTTAGGTGCGGGAGCGAGGGGCTACGAGCAGTACTTC.

J is TRBJ2-7 and V is TRBV10-2, with 11 positions matching TRBD2. V shed 8 bases, J shed 5 bases, and the junction held 17 bases outside the gene matches. This CDR3 has 17 residues. Germline V gene data show CDR1 as WSHSY and CDR2 as SAAADI. The CDR3, as DNA: TGCGCCAGCTCTATAGCGGGAGGGACTAGTACGAAAGACGAGCAGTACTTC. Translation: CASSIAGGTSTKDEQYF.

This chain links TRBV5-1 with TRBJ2-2, with 8 bases lining up with TRBD1. This CDR3 contains 16 residues. With 3 bases clipped from V and 5 bases from J, the junction kept 9 bases outside the gene matches. Germline V gene sequence: CDR1 SGHRS, CDR2 YFSETQ. The CDR3 is CASSYGQGSPTGELFF. The CDR3 region has the DNA TGCGCCAGCAGCTATGGACAGGGTAGCCCTACCGGGGAGCTGTTTTTT.

The rearrangement joins TRBV10-3 to TRBJ2-5, with D hard to call. V was cut by 3 bases and J by 4 bases, with 15 bases left in between. Germline CDR1 and CDR2: ENHRY and SYGVKD. The CDR3 length is 15 residues. The CDR3 region has the DNA TGTGCCATCAGTGATAGGACCACATCTGCAGAGACCCAGTACTTC. It specifies CAISDRTTSAETQYF.

V usage is TRBV9 and J usage is TRBJ1-5; maybe TRBD1 (5 bases). The CDR3 covers 19 residues. V lost 0 bases to trimming and J lost 1 base, with 20 bases between them. Germline V lookup: CDR1 SGDLS, CDR2 YYNGEE. CDR3 sequence: CASSVANPTGGRSNQPQHF. The CDR3 DNA reads TGTGCCAGCAGCGTAGCTAACCCAACTGGGGGAAGGAGCAATCAGCCCCAGCATTTT.

The rearrangement links TRBV5-1 to TRBJ2-7; D call uncertain. Deletions cut 2 bases from V and 0 bases from J, with 6 bases between. Per germline, CDR1 SGHRS and CDR2 YFSETQ. The length of the CDR3 is 13 residues. This CDR3 reads CASSFTHSYEQYF. Written as DNA, the CDR3 is TGCGCCAGCAGCTTCACACACTCCTACGAGCAGTACTTC. Combining the CDR3 with reference TRBV5-1 and TRBJ2-7 gives the whole variable domain KAGVTQTPRYLIKTRGQQVTLSCSPISGHRSVSWYQQTPGQGLQFLFEYFSETQRNKGNFPGRFSGRQFSNSRSEMNVSTLELGDSALYLCASSFTHSYEQYFGPGTRLTVT.

This clone was recorded only once. This rearrangement joins TRBV29-1 to TRBJ2-4; the match to TRBD2 covers 8 bases. The V gene's germline CDR1 is SQVTM and CDR2 ANQGSEA. This CDR3 is 14 amino acids long. The ends lost 4 bases at V and 9 bases at J; junction bases unmatched: 11. The CDR3 DNA follows: TGCAGCGTTGTAAGGCTAGCGGGTTCAGTCATTCAGTACTTC. Protein sequence: CSVVRLAGSVIQYF.

J is TRBJ1-1 and V is TRBV19; possibly TRBD1 for D (5 bases). CDR1 and CDR2 from the germline V gene are LNHDA and SQIVND (reference sequence). Trimming removed 3 bases from V and 0 bases from J, with 17 bases in between. The CDR3 loop spans 17 amino acids. CDR3 sequence: CASSIFLSREVNTEAFF. The CDR3 coding sequence is TGTGCCAGTAGTATCTTTCTGTCCAGGGAAGTGAACACTGAAGCTTTCTTT.

The genes are TRBV28 and TRBJ2-5, with 9 bases identical to TRBD2. Germline V gives CDR1 MDHEN, CDR2 SYDVKM. The CDR3 runs to 15 residues. Germline trimming cut 8 bases from V and 4 bases from J; bases unmatched to any gene: 11. CDR3 region: CASPPGGRVGETQYF. The CDR3 DNA reads as TGTGCCAGCCCTCCGGGCGGGAGGGTCGGAGAGACCCAGTACTTC. The variable domain in full, completed from reference TRBV28 and TRBJ2-5, reads DVKVTQSSRYLVKRTGEKVFLECVQDMDHENMFWYRQDPGLGLRLIYFSYDVKMKEKGDIPEGYSVSREKKERFSLILESASTNQTSMYLCASPPGGRVGETQYFGPGTRLLVL.

The chain uses TRBV29-1 and TRBJ2-3; TRBD2 agrees at 12 bases. Germline CDR1 reads SQVTM; CDR2 reads ANQGSEA. The ends lost 6 bases at V and 4 bases at J; junction bases unmatched: 5. This CDR3 is built from 14 residues. The CDR3 DNA follows: TGCAGCGTAAGGGGACTAGCGGGTGCAGATACGCAGTATTTT. Translating gives CSVRGLAGADTQYF.

The chain has TRBV27 and TRBJ2-7; 7 nucleotides agree with TRBD1. The CDR3 is 15 amino acids. The junction had 8 bases not matched to a gene; V was cut back by 6 bases and J by 0 bases. Germline loops: CDR1 MNHEY, CDR2 SMNVEV (reference sequence). CDR3 region: CASSPTGQSSYEQYF. CDR3 nucleotides: TGTGCCAGCAGCCCCACGGGACAGAGCTCCTACGAGCAGTACTTC.

This clone was recorded only once. The chain has TRBV6-5 and TRBJ2-7, with D possibly TRBD1 on 5 matching bases. V lost 3 bases and J lost 7, with 13 bases in between. The CDR3 contains 13 residues. Germline assignment: CDR1 MNHEY and CDR2 SVGAGI. This CDR3 reads CASSYTGPWEQYF. The DNA of the CDR3 is TGTGCCAGCAGTTATACAGGTCCCTGGGAGCAGTACTTC.

This chain joins TRBV13 and TRBJ2-7, with D perhaps matching TRBD1 (6 bases). Germline-derived CDR1 and CDR2 are PRHDT and FYEKMQ (reference sequence). V gave up 2 bases and J gave up 12 bases, with 20 bases separating them. The CDR3 runs 14 residues. For the CDR3, the DNA is TGTGCCAGCAGCTTAAGGGACGTACAGGGATTCCTGTACTTC. It encodes CASSLRDVQGFLYF.

On this clone itself: In the same sample, other DNA sequences code for this CDR3. The J gene is TRBJ2-7, the V gene TRBV11-2; 11 bases map to TRBD2. Per the germline V gene, CDR1 is SGHAT and CDR2 is FQNNGV. With V trimmed by 1 base and J by 2 bases, 1 base remained unmatched. CDR3 length equals 15 residues. The CDR3 DNA sequence: TGTGCCAGCAGCTTAGGACTAGCGGGGCCCTACGAGCAGTACTTC. Translated: CASSLGLAGPYEQYF.

This chain links TRBV19 with TRBJ2-7, with D tentatively TRBD1 (5 bases). Germline V lookup: CDR1 LNHDA, CDR2 SQIVND (reference sequence). The CDR3 has 14 residues. V lost 6 bases and J lost 4, with 16 bases in between. The DNA for the CDR3 is TGTGCCAGTAGGAAACAGGACGGTACTTACGAGCAGTACTTC. This codes for CASRKQDGTYEQYF.

This clone was found once. The V call is TRBV29-1, the J call TRBJ2-3; 9 bases are shared with TRBD1. Germline trimming cut 6 bases from V and 6 bases from J; bases unmatched to any gene: 13. The V gene's germline CDR1 is SQVTM and CDR2 ANQGSEA. The CDR3 is 15 amino acids. CDR3 nucleotides: TGCAGCGTCCGCACGGGACAGGGAAGAACTGATACGCAGTATTTT. Translating gives CSVRTGQGRTDTQYF.

V and J are TRBV6-5 and TRBJ1-4; tentatively, D is TRBD1 (5 bases). The CDR3 consists of 15 residues. The germline gives CDR1 MNHEY, CDR2 SVGAGI. Trimming left V 6 bases short and J 4 bases short, with 15 bases between. The CDR3 loop reads CASRPTDRDNEKLFF. The CDR3 DNA reads as TGTGCCAGCAGACCTACCGACAGAGATAATGAAAAACTGTTTTTT.

This clone has just one count. The chain recombines TRBV11-2 with TRBJ2-7; no definite D call. V lost 5 bases and J lost 6, with 8 bases in between. This CDR3 spans 11 amino acids. Germline assignment: CDR1 SGHAT and CDR2 FQNNGV. The CDR3 spells CASSLIGEQYF. The CDR3 DNA sequence: TGTGCCAGCAGCCTAATAGGCGAGCAGTACTTC.

J is TRBJ1-1 and V is TRBV5-6; D might be TRBD1 (5 bases). The CDR3 loop spans 13 amino acids. The V gene lost 4 bases and the J gene lost 8 bases, with 15 bases spanning the gap. The germline CDR1 and CDR2 sequences are SGHDT and YYEEEE. The CDR3 coding sequence is TGTGCCAGCAGCGCGGGACTGGTGGGCGAAGCTTTCTTT. Translating it yields CASSAGLVGEAFF.

The chain links TRBV30 to TRBJ2-7; either TRBD1 or TRBD2 may fit D (5 bases each). The CDR3 runs 11 residues. Germline lookup yields CDR1 GTSNPN and CDR2 SVGIG (reference sequence). V was shortened by 4 bases and J by 5 bases, with 9 bases between the two germline ends. The CDR3 sequence: CAWMGRDEQYF. Written as DNA, the CDR3 is TGTGCCTGGATGGGACGGGACGAGCAGTACTTC.

This chain links TRBV28 with TRBJ2-7; 11 nucleotides align to TRBD2. The CDR3 spans 16 residues. CDR1 and CDR2 from the germline V gene are MDHEN and SYDVKM. With V trimmed by 5 bases and J by 1 base, 7 bases remained unmatched. This CDR3 reads CASSLPTSGNSYEQYF. CDR3 nucleotide sequence: TGTGCCAGCAGTCTCCCGACTAGCGGGAATTCCTACGAGCAGTACTTC.

This chain connects TRBV7-9 to TRBJ2-7; the D gene is possibly TRBD1 (6 bases). The CDR3 spans 18 residues. V was clipped by 5 bases and J by 1 base, with 24 bases between them. Germline V lookup: CDR1 SEHNR, CDR2 FQNEAQ (reference sequence). The CDR3 here is CASSGPGPGHRLSYEQYF. The CDR3 nucleotides read TGTGCCAGCAGCGGACCCGGGCCGGGACATCGCCTATCCTACGAGCAGTACTTC.

The chain carries TRBV6-1 and TRBJ2-1; TRBD2 matches at 10 bases. From germline, CDR1 is MNHNS and CDR2 SASEGT. The CDR3 sequence is 15 residues long. The J segment lost 8 bases and the V segment lost 4 bases, leaving 8 bases of the junction unmatched. CDR3 sequence: CASSALAGAGDEQFF. CDR3 nucleotide sequence: TGTGCCAGCAGTGCCCTAGCGGGAGCTGGCGATGAGCAGTTCTTC.

The chain combines TRBV6-6 with TRBJ2-7, with D perhaps being TRBD1 or TRBD2 (5 bases each). This CDR3 has 12 residues. Germline V CDR1 and CDR2: MNHNY, SVGAGI (reference sequence). V was trimmed by 6 bases and J by 7 bases, leaving 13 bases between them. The CDR3 reads CASRPGTVEQYF. Here the CDR3 DNA reads TGTGCCAGCAGACCCGGGACGGTTGAGCAGTACTTC.